What follows are 14 T cell receptor beta chains derived from one specimen sequenced in a study of blood T cell repertoires in COVID-19. Assay: immunoSEQ multiplex PCR; the TCRdb copy retains only in-frame clones and omits some. The repertoire holds about 90,000 clones, approximately 91% seen once, with under 3.5% in the top ten. Input material: peripheral blood. The source is a woman in her 70s with acute or convalescent COVID-19.

The chain employs TRBV28 and TRBJ2-7; TRBD1 aligns across 11 bases. Germline V CDR1 and CDR2: MDHEN, SYDVKM. Unmatched junction bases numbered 3, after V lost 7 bases and J lost 7 bases. The CDR3 length is 12 residues. The CDR3 DNA sequence: TGTGCCAGCACTGGGACAGGGGGTGAGCAGTACTTC. Translating it yields CASTGTGGEQYF.

The chain has TRBV5-1 and TRBJ2-1, with 7 bases aligning to TRBD2. The trim removed 0 bases at V and 8 bases at J, leaving 5 bases unmatched. Germline V CDR1 and CDR2: SGHRS, YFSETQ. There are 14 residues in the CDR3. The CDR3 reads CASSLVAGEHEQFF. CDR3 sequence (DNA): TGCGCCAGCAGCTTGGTGGCGGGAGAGCATGAGCAGTTCTTC. Using reference TRBV5-1 and TRBJ2-1 for the parts outside the CDR3, the full variable domain is KAGVTQTPRYLIKTRGQQVTLSCSPISGHRSVSWYQQTPGQGLQFLFEYFSETQRNKGNFPGRFSGRQFSNSRSEMNVSTLELGDSALYLCASSLVAGEHEQFFGPGTRLTVL.

The CDR3 loop reads CASSLVSGTYEQYF. For the CDR3, the DNA is TGTGCCAGCAGCTTGGTGTCAGGCACCTACGAGCAGTACTTC. The V call is TRBV5-6, the J call TRBJ2-7; D gene ambiguous. Trimming left V 0 bases short and J 2 bases short, with 9 bases between. The CDR3 spans 14 residues. Germline CDR1 and CDR2: SGHDT and YYEEEE.

The chain links TRBV28 to TRBJ2-3, with 8 bases matching TRBD2. Germline CDR1 reads MDHEN; CDR2 reads SYDVKM. CDR3 size: 15 residues. With 2 bases clipped from V and 4 bases from J, the junction kept 5 bases outside the gene matches. The CDR3, as DNA: TGTGCCAGCAGTTTAATAAGCGGGGGACCAGATACGCAGTATTTT. This translates into CASSLISGGPDTQYF. Full variable domain (missing parts from reference TRBV28 and TRBJ2-3): DVKVTQSSRYLVKRTGEKVFLECVQDMDHENMFWYRQDPGLGLRLIYFSYDVKMKEKGDIPEGYSVSREKKERFSLILESASTNQTSMYLCASSLISGGPDTQYFGPGTRLTVL.

The chain joins TRBV19 to TRBJ2-1; 9 nucleotides line up with TRBD2. Unmatched junction bases numbered 12, after V lost 3 bases and J lost 9 bases. The CDR3 contains 16 residues. Germline values: CDR1 LNHDA, CDR2 SQIVND (reference sequence). CDR3 region: CASSIQKRGALGEQFF. In DNA, the CDR3 is TGTGCCAGTAGTATCCAAAAGCGGGGGGCGCTCGGTGAGCAGTTCTTC.

The chain employs TRBV5-5 and TRBJ2-7; 10 bases match TRBD1. V dropped 2 bases and J dropped 0; count of bases not matched to a gene: 2. Germline CDR1 is SGHKS and CDR2 is YYEKEE (reference sequence). The CDR3 has 15 amino acids. The CDR3 loop is CASSLGTGASYEQYV. Written as DNA, the CDR3 is TGTGCCAGCAGCTTAGGGACAGGGGCCTCCTACGAGCAGTACGTC.

This chain connects TRBV5-1 to TRBJ2-2, with no clear D. CDR1 SGHRS and CDR2 YFSETQ come from the germline V gene. CDR3 length: 17 residues. Between the trimmed V and J ends, which lost 0 bases and 1 base, there was a span of 13 bases. DNA for the CDR3: TGCGCCAGCAGCTTGGATCCCCCCCGTGTGAACACCGGGGAGCTGTTTTTT. Translating gives CASSLDPPRVNTGELFF.

V and J are TRBV13 and TRBJ2-1, with 12 nucleotides matching TRBD2. The V gene end was trimmed by 4 bases and the J gene end by 7 bases; junction bases not matched to a gene: 5. CDR1 and CDR2 from the germline V gene are PRHDT and FYEKMQ (reference sequence). The CDR3 is 15 residues long. The DNA of the CDR3 is TGTGCCAGCAGCTCCAGACTAGCGGGAGTGAATGAGCAGTTCTTC. Translation gives CASSSRLAGVNEQFF.

This chain joins TRBV5-1 and TRBJ1-2; D gene unclear. There are 14 residues in the CDR3. The V gene's germline CDR1 is SGHRS and CDR2 YFSETQ. Trimming stripped 0 bases from V and 1 base from J, with 7 bases between. This chain's CDR3 is CASSLDSGNYGYTF. The CDR3 nucleotides read TGCGCCAGCAGCTTGGACAGTGGTAACTATGGCTACACCTTC.

This rearrangement joins TRBV10-3 to TRBJ1-2; 9 nucleotides align to TRBD1. J was trimmed by 4 bases and V by 3 bases; bases with no gene match: 6. Germline values: CDR1 ENHRY, CDR2 SYGVKD. The CDR3 is 15 residues long. In DNA form, the CDR3 reads TGTGCCATCAGTGAACCTGGGACAGGGAGCTATGGCTACACCTTC. It encodes CAISEPGTGSYGYTF.

The rearrangement uses TRBV4-1 and TRBJ1-3; D might be TRBD1 (5 bases). Looked up from germline, CDR1 is MGHRA and CDR2 is YSYEKL. With 0 bases removed from V and 4 bases from J, the gap between germline ends came to 13 bases. The length of the CDR3 is 16 residues. The CDR3 region is CASSQDRRVGGNTIYF. The CDR3 DNA sequence: TGCGCCAGCAGCCAAGATCGCAGGGTAGGAGGAAACACCATATATTTT.

The chain employs TRBV7-9 and TRBJ2-3; maybe TRBD2 (7 bases). Germline V gives CDR1 SEHNR, CDR2 FQNEAQ (reference sequence). There are 14 residues in the CDR3. V was shortened by 5 bases and J by 6 bases, with 15 bases between the two germline ends. The CDR3 reads CASSPAGAGDTQYF. CDR3 sequence (DNA): TGTGCCAGCAGCCCGGCGGGGGCCGGGGATACGCAGTATTTT. Drawing the rest from reference TRBV7-9 and TRBJ2-3, the complete variable domain is DTGVSQNPRHKITKRGQNVTFRCDPISEHNRLYWYRQTLGQGPEFLTYFQNEAQLEKSRLLSDRFSAERPKGSFSTLEIQRTEQGDSAMYLCASSPAGAGDTQYFGPGTRLTVL.

The chain links TRBV30 to TRBJ2-1, with 7 bases identical to TRBD1. The CDR3 covers 15 residues. Unmatched junction bases numbered 9, after V lost 5 bases and J lost 2 bases. CDR1 is GTSNPN, CDR2 SVGIG, per germline (reference sequence). The CDR3 sequence: CAWDPTGQPYNEQFF. CDR3 nucleotides: TGTGCCTGGGACCCGACAGGGCAACCCTACAATGAGCAGTTCTTC.

There are a few counts of this clone. The CDR3 DNA sequence: TGTGCCAGCAGTTTAAGCGGGAGGCACAATGAGCAGTTCTTC. This translates into CASSLSGRHNEQFF. The chain couples TRBV28 to TRBJ2-1; 9 nucleotides match TRBD2. After removal of 2 bases from V and 5 bases from J, the junction contained 1 base not matched to a gene. Germline V gene sequence: CDR1 MDHEN, CDR2 SYDVKM. The CDR3 length is 14 residues.